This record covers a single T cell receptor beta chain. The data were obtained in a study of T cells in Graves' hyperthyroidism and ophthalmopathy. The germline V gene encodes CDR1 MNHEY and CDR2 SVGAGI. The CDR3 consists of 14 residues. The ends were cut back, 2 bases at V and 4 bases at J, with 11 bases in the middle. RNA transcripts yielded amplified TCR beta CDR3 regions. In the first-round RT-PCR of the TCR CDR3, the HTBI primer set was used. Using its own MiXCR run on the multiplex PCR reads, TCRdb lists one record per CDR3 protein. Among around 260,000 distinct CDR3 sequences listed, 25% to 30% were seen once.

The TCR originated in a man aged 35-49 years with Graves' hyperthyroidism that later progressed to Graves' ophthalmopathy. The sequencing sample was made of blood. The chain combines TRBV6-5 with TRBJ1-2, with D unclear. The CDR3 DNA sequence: TGTGCCAGCAGTTACAACGCGGAGGCCTATGGCTACACCTTC. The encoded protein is CASSYNAEAYGYTF.